This TCR beta chain came from a study of blood T cell repertoires in COVID-19. At the level of the study: Samples came from the United States, Italy and Spain, spanning acute and convalescent COVID-19. PBMCs, B-cell-depleted T cells, or T cells were the source of the cDNA or gDNA that made up the material.

The length of the CDR3 is 18 residues. Between the trimmed V and J ends, which lost 0 bases and 5 bases, there was a span of 22 bases. Germline V gene sequence: CDR1 LGHNT, CDR2 FRNRAP. In the authors' workflow: Reference gene primer amplification yielded estimated nucleated cell counts. Profiled with immunoSEQ multiplex PCR; TCRdb holds only in-frame clones, not every one. V and J calls and clone size are given by that table; D and trimming were obtained from the DNA. This table has fewer than 150,000 clones, approximately 80% appearing once. Sequenced material: peripheral blood. The receptor was derived from a human donor in a cohort sampled during active COVID-19. The chain combines TRBV12-5 with TRBJ1-1; the D gene is possibly TRBD1 (5 bases). The CDR3 DNA is TGTGCTAGTGGTTTGGTTTCTTTCGGGGGAGGTGGCTGGACTGAAGCTTTCTTT. It translates to CASGLVSFGGGGWTEAFF.